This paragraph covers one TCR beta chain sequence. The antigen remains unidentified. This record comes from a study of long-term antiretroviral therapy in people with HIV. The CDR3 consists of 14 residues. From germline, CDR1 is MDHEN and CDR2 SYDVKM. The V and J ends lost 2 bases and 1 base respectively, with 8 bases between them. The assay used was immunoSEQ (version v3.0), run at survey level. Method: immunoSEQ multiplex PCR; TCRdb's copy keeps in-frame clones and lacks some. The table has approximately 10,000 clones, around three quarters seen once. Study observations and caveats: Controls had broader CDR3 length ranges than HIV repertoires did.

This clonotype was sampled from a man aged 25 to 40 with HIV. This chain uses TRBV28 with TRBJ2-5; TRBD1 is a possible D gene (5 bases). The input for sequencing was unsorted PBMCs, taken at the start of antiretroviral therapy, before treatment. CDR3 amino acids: CASSLVDSQETQYF. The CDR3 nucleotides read TGTGCCAGCAGTTTAGTCGACAGCCAAGAGACCCAGTACTTC.